This record looks at one T cell receptor beta chain sequence and its context. The method was immunoSEQ multiplex PCR; TCRdb's version includes in-frame clones alone and lacks a portion of them. Of about 150,000 clones listed, 70% to 90% were seen once; the top ten hold roughly 8.4%. The sample is drawn from a study of blood T cell repertoires in COVID-19. The overall study: PBMCs, B-cell-depleted T cells, or T cells were the source of the cDNA or gDNA that made up the material.

This CDR3 is 11 amino acids long. The germline CDR1 and CDR2 sequences are SGHDT and YYEEEE. The germline V and J ends were trimmed by 4 bases and 3 bases, with 5 bases remaining between them. Sequencing was performed on peripheral blood. The chain couples TRBV5-6 to TRBJ2-7; D remains ambiguous. This TCR was recovered from an elderly woman with COVID-19, enrolled during active disease. DNA for the CDR3: TGTGCCAGCAGCGTCAACTACGAGCAGTACTTC. Protein sequence: CASSVNYEQYF.